This T cell receptor (beta chain) was sequenced in a study of blood T cell repertoires in COVID-19. Overall study context: The origin of the acute and convalescent COVID-19 samples was the United States, Italy and Spain. PBMCs, B-cell-depleted T cells, or T cells were the source of the cDNA or gDNA that made up the material.

Study processing details: Amplifying reference gene primers gave estimates of nucleated cell counts. Data came from immunoSEQ multiplex PCR; TCRdb stores just in-frame clones and leaves some out. V and J calls and clone size come straight from that table; D and trimming were deduced from the DNA. The table shows 35,000 to 45,000 clones, with roughly nine tenths occurring only once. This clone was observed a single time. The CDR3 covers 16 residues. V lost 4 bases, J lost 4 bases, and 19 bases lay in between. Per the germline V gene, CDR1 is LGHNT and CDR2 is FRNRAP. The sequence was collected from a human donor in a cohort sampled during active COVID-19. The rearrangement links TRBV12-5 to TRBJ1-1; perhaps TRBD1 as D (5 bases). Sequenced sample: peripheral blood. The CDR3 DNA sequence: TGTGCTAGTGGTTGGAACAGCGCGGGGGGGTTCACTGAAGCTTTCTTT. As protein: CASGWNSAGGFTEAFF.